This TCR beta chain was recorded in a study of beta chain features in type 1 diabetes. Study observations and caveats: There were fewer insertions and more deletions at the VDJ junctions of type 1 diabetes patients. Shortening of TCRB CDR3s, moderate but significant, appeared in all four CD4+ subsets of Type 1 diabetes patients. Cells with high TCR expression could be over-represented by cDNA sequencing.

The authors obtained over 95% purity in all sorted populations. Concerning this clone: What it binds is unknown.

The V end lost 2 bases, the J end lost 10 bases, and 12 bases lay between the germline ends. CDR3 length: 13 amino acids. CDR1 is ENHRY and CDR2 is SYGVKD in the germline V gene. All of the isolated RNA was reverse transcribed, so expressed TCRB transcripts were sequenced. The protocol was immunoSEQ multiplex PCR, while the TCRdb copy is restricted to in-frame clones and leaves out a portion. The sample includes more than 300,000 clones, approximately 12% of them seen just once. The TCR originated in a woman between 18 and 29 years old with type 1 diabetes. The genes are TRBV10-3 and TRBJ2-1; tentative D call: TRBD2 (5 bases). The sample was naive CD4+ T cells from blood. This CDR3 reads CAISEGSSGEQFF. The CDR3 DNA reads as TGTGCCATCAGTGAGGGCTCCAGCGGAGAGCAGTTCTTC.